The 23 T cell receptor beta chains presented below share a single source sample, sequenced in a study of Tregs in tolerant kidney transplant recipients. Mixed chimerism was transient after nonmyeloablative marrow transplants from related graft donors. The repertoire was sequenced with immunoSEQ multiplex PCR; TCRdb's copy has only in-frame clones and lacks some. The data show approximately 81,000 clones, 90% to 95% seen once. The starting material was CD4+ T cells from blood (PBMCs), obtained 24 months after the transplant. The source is a human patient who received a combined kidney and bone marrow transplant. Some T cells may originate from the graft donor.

V usage is TRBV4-2 and J usage is TRBJ2-6; 7 nucleotides line up with TRBD1. The CDR3 spans 18 residues. Germline CDR1 is LGHNA and CDR2 is YNFKEQ. V trimming: 0 bases; J trimming: 3 bases; junction bases outside the gene matches: 8. As DNA, the CDR3 is TGTGCCAGCAGCCAAGATCAGGGGGTTCCGGGTGGGGCCAACGTCCTGACTTTC. Translation: CASSQDQGVPGGANVLTF.

This sequence joins TRBV2 and TRBJ2-1; 12 bases map to TRBD2. The V gene's germline CDR1 is SNHLY and CDR2 FYNNEI. After removal of 2 bases from V and 8 bases from J, the junction contained 4 bases not matched to a gene. The CDR3 is 15 residues long. CDR3 DNA sequence: TGTGCCAGCAGTGAACCCCCTAGCGGGGGGGATGAGCAGTTCTTC. Translation: CASSEPPSGGDEQFF. Full variable domain (rest looked up from reference TRBV2 and TRBJ2-1): EPEVTQTPSHQVTQMGQEVILRCVPISNHLYFYWYRQILGQKVEFLVSFYNNEISEKSEIFDDQFSVERPDGSNFTLKIRSTKLEDSAMYFCASSEPPSGGDEQFFGPGTRLTVL.

V and J are TRBV18 and TRBJ2-3; D uncertain. The germline V and J ends were trimmed by 4 bases and 7 bases, with 9 bases remaining between them. Germline CDR1 KGHSH, CDR2 LQKENI. This CDR3 comprises 12 residues. The CDR3 sequence is CASSQNKHTQYF. The CDR3 DNA sequence: TGTGCCAGCTCACAAAACAAACATACGCAGTATTTT.

The rearrangement uses TRBV4-3 and TRBJ2-1; the D gene is possibly TRBD2 (6 bases). Germline values: CDR1 LGHNA, CDR2 YSLEER. The CDR3 has 15 amino acids. The V and J ends lost 0 bases and 2 bases respectively, with 8 bases between them. The CDR3 nucleotides are TGCGCCAGCAGCCAAGAGGACTATACCTACAATGAGCAGTTCTTC. This gives the protein CASSQEDYTYNEQFF.

V usage is TRBV7-2 and J usage is TRBJ2-3; 11 nucleotides match TRBD2. CDR1 is SGHTA and CDR2 is FQGNSA in the germline V gene. After removal of 4 bases from V and 9 bases from J, the junction contained 12 bases not matched to a gene. The CDR3 runs 16 residues. The CDR3 is CASSSPLTSGVGTQYF. As DNA, the CDR3 is TGTGCCAGCAGCTCCCCCCTGACTAGCGGGGTCGGGACGCAGTATTTT. Supplemented by reference TRBV7-2 and TRBJ2-3, the full variable domain reads GAGVSQSPSNKVTEKGKDVELRCDPISGHTALYWYRQSLGQGLEFLIYFQGNSAPDKSGLPSDRFSAERTGGSVSTLTIQRTQQEDSAVYLCASSSPLTSGVGTQYFGPGTRLTVL.

This chain connects TRBV30 to TRBJ2-1; 8 bases agree with TRBD2. V was clipped by 2 bases and J by 3 bases; unmatched bases: 3. This CDR3 region has 14 residues. Germline loops: CDR1 GTSNPN, CDR2 SVGIG (reference sequence). The CDR3 sequence: CAWSKGTSYNEQFF. The DNA of the CDR3 is TGTGCCTGGAGTAAGGGGACTAGCTACAATGAGCAGTTCTTC.

This CDR3 reads CASSLESDYEQYF. The CDR3 nucleotides read TGTGCCAGCAGCTTAGAGTCAGACTACGAGCAGTACTTC. This chain connects TRBV11-3 to TRBJ2-7; no definite D call. V was clipped by 0 bases and J by 3 bases, with 6 bases between them. CDR3 length equals 13 residues. CDR1 is SGHNT, CDR2 YENEEA, per germline.

The rearrangement joins TRBV15 to TRBJ1-2; D possibly corresponds to TRBD1 (6 bases). Germline CDR1 reads LNHNV; CDR2 reads YYDKDF (reference sequence). V was clipped by 4 bases and J by 8 bases, with 14 bases between them. The length of the CDR3 is 13 residues. CDR3 nucleotides: TGTGCCACCAGCAAAGGGGGGGCTGGCGGCTACACCTTC. It is translated as CATSKGGAGGYTF.

This sequence joins TRBV7-2 and TRBJ2-7; 8 positions match TRBD1. Germline V CDR1 and CDR2: SGHTA, FQGNSA. The CDR3 length is 15 residues. V was pared by 4 bases and J by 2 bases, with 7 bases of the junction left unmatched. For the CDR3, the DNA is TGTGCCAGCAGCTCCACCGGGACAGGTGCCTACGAGCAGTACTTC. Its translation is CASSSTGTGAYEQYF.

The CDR3 sequence is CASSLPGSHTYEQYF. The CDR3 region has the DNA TGCGCCAGCAGCTTGCCCGGGAGTCACACATACGAGCAGTACTTC. The chain has TRBV5-1 and TRBJ2-7, with D possibly matching TRBD2 (6 bases). CDR1 is SGHRS and CDR2 is YFSETQ in the germline V gene. The CDR3 contains 15 residues. Trimming took 1 base from V and 4 from J, leaving 15 bases between them.

In DNA form, the CDR3 reads TGTGCCAGCAGGCAAACAGGGGTGAGCTATGGCTACACCTTC. Translation gives CASRQTGVSYGYTF. The chain joins TRBV4-2 to TRBJ1-2, with 7 bases lining up with TRBD1. This CDR3 is 14 amino acids long. The germline CDR1 and CDR2 sequences are LGHNA and YNFKEQ. V shed 6 bases and J 4 bases; nucleotides not matched to a gene: 8.

The rearrangement joins TRBV10-3 to TRBJ2-2; D is ambiguous. Germline loops: CDR1 ENHRY, CDR2 SYGVKD. V was shortened by 9 bases and J by 3 bases, with 11 bases between the two germline ends. This CDR3 is built from 13 residues. CDR3 region: CAIKSGYTGELFF. The CDR3 nucleotides read TGTGCCATAAAGTCCGGGTACACCGGGGAGCTGTTTTTT.

The chain is built from TRBV5-5 and TRBJ2-5; 7 nucleotides match TRBD2. CDR1 SGHKS and CDR2 YYEKEE come from the germline V gene (reference sequence). V dropped 2 bases and J dropped 7; count of bases not matched to a gene: 5. CDR3 length equals 13 residues. The DNA of the CDR3 is TGTGCCAGCAGCTTCGAGCGGGATGCGACCCAGTACTTC. It specifies CASSFERDATQYF.

The chain links TRBV10-3 to TRBJ2-2, with 9 bases lining up with TRBD2. CDR1 is ENHRY and CDR2 is SYGVKD in the germline V gene. The CDR3 has 18 residues. J gave up 2 bases and V 2 bases, and 9 bases lay outside the gene matches. The CDR3 here is CAISETTGTSRNTGELFF. DNA of the CDR3: TGTGCCATCAGTGAGACGACAGGGACTAGCAGAAACACCGGGGAGCTGTTTTTT.

The chain carries TRBV11-2 and TRBJ1-5, with D perhaps TRBD1 (6 bases). Per germline, CDR1 SGHAT and CDR2 FQNNGV. Trimming took off 1 base at V and 7 bases at J, with 14 bases between the two ends. The CDR3 covers 15 residues. CDR3 amino acids: CASSLVGGKGQPQHF. For the CDR3, the DNA is TGTGCCAGCAGCTTAGTAGGGGGAAAGGGGCAGCCCCAGCATTTT.

The chain employs TRBV12-2 and TRBJ2-7; no DNA check was done on the table's D call, TRBD2. TRBV12-2 is a recognized pseudogene. This CDR3 region has 17 residues. The CDR3 here is CASHITGLAGDLCEQYF. CDR3 nucleotides: TGTGCAAGTCACATAACGGGACTAGCGGGAGACTTATGCGAGCAGTACTTC.

The chain carries TRBV10-2 and TRBJ2-7, with D maybe TRBD1 (5 bases). CDR3 length: 12 amino acids. Trimming stripped 5 bases from V and 9 bases from J, with 14 bases between. CDR1 and CDR2 from the germline V gene are WSHSY and SAAADI. The CDR3 sequence is CASSLDSEVQYF. Here the CDR3 DNA reads TGCGCCAGCAGTCTCGACAGCGAAGTGCAGTACTTC.

The chain recombines TRBV11-2 with TRBJ2-3; maybe TRBD2 (6 bases). Germline CDR1 and CDR2: SGHAT and FQNNGV. This CDR3 contains 17 residues. The V and J ends lost 5 bases and 6 bases respectively, with 24 bases between them. The CDR3, as DNA: TGTGCCAGCAGCCCCCGGCGAGCGGGCACACATTGGGATACGCAGTATTTT. Amino acid sequence: CASSPRRAGTHWDTQYF.

The rearrangement joins TRBV9 to TRBJ1-2; 10 bases align to TRBD1. Germline V gives CDR1 SGDLS, CDR2 YYNGEE. V lost 6 bases to trimming and J lost 4 bases; unmatched junction nucleotides: 6. CDR3 size: 14 residues. The CDR3 DNA reads as TGTGCCAGCACAGCCGGGACAGGGGTCTATGGCTACACCTTC. Protein product: CASTAGTGVYGYTF. The full variable domain, in which reference TRBV9 and TRBJ1-2 provide the parts outside the CDR3, is DSGVTQTPKHLITATGQRVTLRCSPRSGDLSVYWYQQSLDQGLQFLIQYYNGEERAKGNILERFSAQQFPDLHSELNLSSLELGDSALYFCASTAGTGVYGYTFGSGTRLTVV.

The V call is TRBV18, the J call TRBJ2-7, with D possibly being TRBD1 (6 bases). Germline-derived CDR1 and CDR2 are KGHSH and LQKENI. The CDR3 has 12 amino acids. Trimming took off 2 bases at V and 6 bases at J, with 8 bases between the two ends. CDR3 region: CASSPGGSEQYF. CDR3 coding DNA: TGTGCCAGCTCACCAGGGGGCTCCGAGCAGTACTTC.

V is TRBV15 and J is TRBJ1-4; D possibly corresponds to TRBD1 (6 bases). Trimming removed 1 base at V and 0 bases at J, with 12 bases between. The CDR3 spans 17 residues. Germline CDR1 LNHNV, CDR2 YYDKDF (reference sequence). The chain's CDR3 is CATSRVVQGTTNEKLFF. The CDR3 DNA reads as TGTGCCACCAGCAGAGTTGTCCAGGGGACAACTAATGAAAAACTGTTTTTT.

The chain joins TRBV19 to TRBJ2-1; 13 positions agree with TRBD2. Losses at the gene ends were 3 bases for V and 0 bases for J; bases not matched to a gene: 8. There are 19 residues in the CDR3. The germline V gene encodes CDR1 LNHDA and CDR2 SQIVND (reference sequence). The CDR3 sequence: CASSIGLAGDLSSYNEQFF. CDR3 nucleotide sequence: TGTGCCAGTAGTATCGGACTAGCGGGAGACCTGAGCTCCTACAATGAGCAGTTCTTC.

The chain is built from TRBV19 and TRBJ2-3; TRBD2 aligns across 12 bases. The ends lost 7 bases at V and 6 bases at J; junction bases unmatched: 8. Germline CDR1 is LNHDA and CDR2 is SQIVND (reference sequence). The CDR3 is 15 residues long. The CDR3 reads CASTVTSGGSDTQYF. Written as DNA, the CDR3 is TGTGCCAGTACCGTGACTAGCGGGGGTTCTGATACGCAGTATTTT.